The rows below give T cell receptor beta chains drawn from one sample of a study of T cell responses to AZD1222 COVID-19 vaccine. The method was immunoSEQ multiplex PCR; TCRdb's version includes in-frame clones alone and lacks a portion of them. The profile shows over 150,000 clones, approximately 90% of them singletons. Sequences were derived from peripheral blood, sampled on day 0 of AZD1222 vaccination. The receptors here all came from an adult in good health. The CDR3 runs from the conserved cysteine through the conserved F or W. A D gene is named only where the DNA matches it firmly. Only part of the rows carry a size: once, few, many, or a class if the clone is expanded.

clone size	D gene	V gene	J gene	CDR3 DNA	CDR3 protein
.	TRBD2	TRBV28	TRBJ2-1	TGTGCCAGCAGTTTTGGTGCTAGCGGGGGCCCTTCCTCCTACAATGAGCAGTTCTTC	CASSFGASGGPSSYNEQFF
.	.	TRBV2	TRBJ2-3	TGTGCCAGCAGGTCCCCGCCGGCGAGGGCGACAGATACGCAGTATTTT	CASRSPPARATDTQYF
.	.	TRBV5-5	TRBJ1-6	TGTGCCAGTGACAGCAGCAATAATTCACCCCTCCACTTT	CASDSSNNSPLHF
few	.	TRBV12-5	TRBJ2-1	TGTGCTAGTGGTACCGACAGGAGCTCGGGTGAGCAGTTCTTC	CASGTDRSSGEQFF
.	TRBD1	TRBV6-4	TRBJ2-5	TGTGCCAGCTTAGACCGGGACAGGGGACTACAAGAGACCCAGTACTTC	CASLDRDRGLQETQYF
.	.	TRBV7-8	TRBJ1-6	TGTGCCAGCAGCTTAGGGGGCGATGGGACACCCCTCCACTTT	CASSLGGDGTPLHF
.	.	TRBV4-2	TRBJ1-1	TGTGCCAGCAGCCAAGATCGTGTTTTTTTTTCGAACACTGAAGCTTTCTTT	CASSQDRVFFSNTEAFF
.	TRBD2	TRBV5-1	TRBJ2-5	TGCGCCAGCAGCTTGGGACTAGCAGAACAAGAGACCCAGTACTTC	CASSLGLAEQETQYF
.	.	TRBV9	TRBJ2-7	TGTGCCAGCAGCGTTGATAGCGGAGCCTACGAGCAGTACTTC	CASSVDSGAYEQYF
few	TRBD1	TRBV30	TRBJ1-2	TGTGCCTGGGGCAGACAGGGGGCGACCTATGGCTACACCTTC	CAWGRQGATYGYTF
.	.	TRBV7-3	TRBJ2-5	TGTGCCAGCAGCCGCCCCACAGCATGGCAAGAGACCCAGTACTTC	CASSRPTAWQETQYF
.	.	TRBV5-5	TRBJ1-6	TGTGCCAGCAGCTTGGAGGGGGGTAATTCACCCCTCCACTTT	CASSLEGGNSPLHF
.	.	TRBV3-1/TRBV3-2	TRBJ1-5	TGTGCCAGCAGCCAAGGTTCAGGGTCGAATCAGCCCCAGCATTTT	CASSQGSGSNQPQHF
.	TRBD2	TRBV11-2	TRBJ2-7	TGTGCCAGCAGCGCCCGAGGACTAGCCTCCTACGAGCAGTACTTC	CASSARGLASYEQYF
.	TRBD1	TRBV5-4	TRBJ2-2	TGTGCCAGCAGCATTGGACAGGGAAAAAGGGAGCTGTTTTTT	CASSIGQGKRELFF
.	.	TRBV19	TRBJ2-1	TGTGCCAGCCAGGGGCAAGGGGAGCAGTTCTTC	CASQGQGEQFF
.	.	TRBV3-1/TRBV3-2	TRBJ1-5	TGTGCCAGCAGCCAAGTGGGGCAGCCCCAGCATTTT	CASSQVGQPQHF
once	.	TRBV15	TRBJ1-5	TGTGCCACCAGCACCTCAAGGGCGCGGGGGAGAGTACAGCCCCAGCATTTT	CATSTSRARGRVQPQHF
.	.	TRBV20-1	TRBJ1-1	TGCAGTGCTAGTGAAGACACGAACACTGAAGCTTTCTTT	CSASEDTNTEAFF
.	TRBD2	TRBV5-1	TRBJ2-5	TGCGCCAGCAGTTCCGGGACTAGCGGGGGAGAGACCCAGTACTTC	CASSSGTSGGETQYF
.	.	TRBV11-2	TRBJ2-1	TGTGCCAGCAGACTAACAGGAAACAATGAGCAGTTCTTC	CASRLTGNNEQFF
.	.	TRBV18	TRBJ1-2	TGTGCCAGCTCACCAGGGGGCGGCTCGGGAGGCTACACCTTC	CASSPGGGSGGYTF
.	.	TRBV3-1/TRBV3-2	TRBJ2-5	TGTGCCAGCAGCCAAGGCCCGTGGAGCGGCGAGACCCAGTACTTC	CASSQGPWSGETQYF
.	.	TRBV3-1/TRBV3-2	TRBJ1-5	TGTGCCAGCAGCCAAGGAGGTCAGCCCCAGCATTTT	CASSQGGQPQHF
.	.	TRBV15	TRBJ1-3	TGTGCCACCAGCAGAGATGGGGGTTCTGGAAACACCATATATTTT	CATSRDGGSGNTIYF
.	.	TRBV5-6	TRBJ2-1	TGTGCCAGCAGCTTGGTAACGAGACACCCGAGCTCCTACAATGAGCAGTTCTTC	CASSLVTRHPSSYNEQFF
.	TRBD1	TRBV6-5	TRBJ1-1	TGTGCCAGCAGTTTCCGACAGGGCAACACTGAAGCTTTCTTT	CASSFRQGNTEAFF
.	TRBD1	TRBV19	TRBJ1-2	TGTGCCAGTAGTATTTGGGACAGGGGGCCCGGCTACACCTTC	CASSIWDRGPGYTF
.	.	TRBV27	TRBJ1-1	TGTGCCAGCAGTTTAGTACAGGGCACTGAAGCTTTCTTT	CASSLVQGTEAFF
.	.	TRBV11-2	TRBJ1-6	TGTGCCAGCAGCTTAGGTCCCAGGGCCCTCTATAATTCACCCCTCCACTTT	CASSLGPRALYNSPLHF
once	.	TRBV2	TRBJ2-5	TGTGCCAGCAGAAGGGCAGAGACCCAGTACTTC	CASRRAETQYF
.	.	TRBV11-2	TRBJ1-1	TGTGCCAGCAGCTTAGACGACAGTGAAGCTTTCTTT	CASSLDDSEAFF
.	TRBD1	TRBV18	TRBJ2-7	TGTGCCAGCTCAACCGGACAGGCCCTCTACGAGCAGTACTTC	CASSTGQALYEQYF
.	.	TRBV3-1/TRBV3-2	TRBJ1-1	TGTGCCAGCAGCCAAGCCCCTCCAGGGTGCGCTGAAGCTTTCTTT	CASSQAPPGCAEAFF
.	TRBD1	TRBV7-3	TRBJ2-7	TGTGCCAGCAGCCTACAGACAGGGGGGGAGCAGTACTTC	CASSLQTGGEQYF
.	TRBD1	TRBV5-1	TRBJ1-2	TGCGCCAGCAGCTCCAGACAGGGTAACTATGGCTACACCTTC	CASSSRQGNYGYTF
few	TRBD1	TRBV6-2/TRBV6-3	TRBJ2-1	TGTGCCAGCAGCCCGGCGGGACAGGGAGAGTTCTTC	CASSPAGQGEFF
once	.	TRBV7-8	TRBJ1-2	TGTGCCAGCAGCTTAATGACAGGCCGAAACTATGGCTACACCTTC	CASSLMTGRNYGYTF
.	.	TRBV7-2	TRBJ1-1	TGTGCCAGCATCAATACAGGACGGATGGCTTTCTTT	CASINTGRMAFF
.	.	TRBV5-6	TRBJ2-7	TGTGCCAGCACCATTCGTAGGGGATACGAGCAGTACTTC	CASTIRRGYEQYF
.	.	TRBV28	TRBJ1-5	TGTGCCAGCACTAAAACTCGGGGGGGGAGTAGCAATCAGCCCCAGCATTTT	CASTKTRGGSSNQPQHF